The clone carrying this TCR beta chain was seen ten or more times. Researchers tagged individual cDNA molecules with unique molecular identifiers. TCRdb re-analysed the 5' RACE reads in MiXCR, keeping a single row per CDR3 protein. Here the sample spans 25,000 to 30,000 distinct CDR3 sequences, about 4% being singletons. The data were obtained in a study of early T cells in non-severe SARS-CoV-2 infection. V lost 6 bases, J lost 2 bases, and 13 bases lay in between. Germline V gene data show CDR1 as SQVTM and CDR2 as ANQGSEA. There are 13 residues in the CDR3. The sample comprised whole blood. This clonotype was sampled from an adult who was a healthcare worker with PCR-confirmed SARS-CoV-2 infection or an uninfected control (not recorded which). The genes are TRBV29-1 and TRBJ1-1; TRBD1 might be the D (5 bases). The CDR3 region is CSVVPGLNTEAFF. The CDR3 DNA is TGCAGCGTCGTACCAGGGCTTAACACTGAAGCTTTCTTT.